These 14 T cell receptor beta chains originate from one sample sequenced in a study of graft-versus-host responses after intestinal transplantation. Clones were sequenced by immunoSEQ multiplex PCR, and TCRdb holds only the in-frame ones, with some missing. The table includes 90,000 to 130,000 clones, approximately 90% detected once. Antigen specificity for these receptors is unknown. Specimen: unstimulated CD4+ T cells sorted from spleen or lymph node cells, collected before transplant. All receptors derive from a human donor who was the organ donor for an intestinal transplant.

This chain connects TRBV19 to TRBJ2-5, with D hard to call. Trimming stripped 3 bases from V and 5 bases from J, with 19 bases between. Germline V gives CDR1 LNHDA, CDR2 SQIVND (reference sequence). The CDR3 loop spans 16 amino acids. CDR3 bases: TGTGCCAGTAGTATCCTCCTTTCCAACGGGTGGGAGACCCAGTACTTC. Residues: CASSILLSNGWETQYF.

The J gene is TRBJ2-5, the V gene TRBV4-3; D is perhaps TRBD1 (6 bases). CDR1 LGHNA and CDR2 YSLEER come from the germline V gene. Trimming removed 3 bases at V and 5 bases at J, with 19 bases between. This CDR3 has 16 amino acids. The CDR3 sequence is CASSQNLGGPVETQYF. The DNA of the CDR3 is TGCGCCAGCAGCCAGAACCTAGGGGGACCCGTTGAGACCCAGTACTTC.

This sequence joins TRBV5-1 and TRBJ1-2; TRBD1 matches at 7 bases. The germline gives CDR1 SGHRS, CDR2 YFSETQ. The CDR3 is made up of 14 amino acids. J was trimmed by 1 base and V by 4 bases; bases with no gene match: 4. This chain's CDR3 is CASSTGTVNYGYTF. The CDR3 DNA follows: TGCGCCAGCAGCACGGGGACAGTTAACTATGGCTACACCTTC.

The genes are TRBV6-5 and TRBJ2-7; 11 bases are a match to TRBD2. Germline values: CDR1 MNHEY, CDR2 SVGAGI. This CDR3 spans 14 amino acids. J gave up 3 bases and V 8 bases, and 6 bases lay outside the gene matches. The CDR3 sequence is CASAGTSGLYEQYF. The CDR3 coding sequence is TGTGCCAGCGCCGGGACTAGCGGCCTCTACGAGCAGTACTTC.

This chain joins TRBV6-6 and TRBJ1-1, with D unclear. V shed 6 bases and J shed 1 base, with 9 bases lying between them. Germline CDR1 MNHNY, CDR2 SVGAGI (reference sequence). The length of the CDR3 is 13 residues. The CDR3 region is CASRRWENTEAFF. CDR3 DNA sequence: TGTGCCAGCAGACGCTGGGAGAACACTGAAGCTTTCTTT.

The V call is TRBV4-3, the J call TRBJ2-7; 7 bases fit TRBD1. The CDR3 is 16 amino acids. With 0 bases clipped from V and 2 bases from J, the junction kept 7 bases outside the gene matches. Per germline, CDR1 LGHNA and CDR2 YSLEER. The CDR3 nucleotides read TGCGCCAGCAGCCAAGATGAGGGGGCGCGTGCCTACGAGCAGTACTTC. Translation: CASSQDEGARAYEQYF.

The rearrangement uses TRBV6-1 and TRBJ2-1, with D hard to call. The CDR3 contains 14 residues. The ends were cut back, 5 bases at V and 3 bases at J, with 11 bases in the middle. Germline CDR1 is MNHNS and CDR2 is SASEGT. As DNA, the CDR3 is TGTGCCAGCAGTTCTCATCCCATCTACAATGAGCAGTTCTTC. Protein: CASSSHPIYNEQFF.

This chain links TRBV18 with TRBJ2-7; TRBD1 matches 8 bases. The CDR3 spans 13 residues. Germline CDR1 KGHSH, CDR2 LQKENI. V dropped 2 bases and J dropped 5; count of bases not matched to a gene: 2. CDR3 loop: CASSPEQGDEQYF. The CDR3 nucleotides are TGTGCCAGCTCACCAGAACAGGGGGACGAGCAGTACTTC. Using reference TRBV18 and TRBJ2-7 for the parts outside the CDR3, the full variable domain is NAGVMQNPRHLVRRRGQEARLRCSPMKGHSHVYWYRQLPEEGLKFMVYLQKENIIDESGMPKERFSAEFPKEGPSILRIQQVVRGDSAAYFCASSPEQGDEQYFGPGTRLTVT.

In the case of this clone: At one boundary the junction diverges from the germline segment, which might be a read error. The V and J genes are TRBV7-6 and TRBJ2-7, with D tentatively TRBD1 or TRBD2 (5 bases each). This CDR3 contains 14 residues. Germline loops: CDR1 SGHVS, CDR2 FNYEAQ. Here the CDR3 reads CASSLELTGTPVSF. CDR3 nucleotides: TGTGCCAGCAGCTTAGAACTCACCGGGACCCCCGTCAGCTTC. Full variable domain (remainder filled in from reference TRBV7-6 and TRBJ2-7): GAGVSQSPRYKVTKRGQDVALRCDPISGHVSLYWYRQALGQGPEFLTYFNYEAQQDKSGLPNDRFSAERPEGSISTLTIQRTEQRDSAMYRCASSLELTGTPVSFGPGTRLTVT.

The V call is TRBV5-6, the J call TRBJ1-1, with 9 bases aligning to TRBD1. CDR3 length: 15 residues. Germline V gives CDR1 SGHDT, CDR2 YYEEEE. V shed 3 bases, J shed 1 base, and the junction held 4 bases outside the gene matches. CDR3 DNA sequence: TGTGCCAGCAGCTCCTCGGACAGGGGGAACACTGAAGCTTTCTTT. Encoded protein: CASSSSDRGNTEAFF.

This rearrangement joins TRBV10-3 to TRBJ2-1; no definite D call. Germline V gene sequence: CDR1 ENHRY, CDR2 SYGVKD. The CDR3 extends over 12 amino acids. V was pared by 0 bases and J by 9 bases, with 6 bases between. CDR3 nucleotide sequence: TGTGCCATCAGTGAGTCGATAGGTGAGCAGTTCTTC. This encodes CAISESIGEQFF.

This sequence joins TRBV7-3 and TRBJ1-1; D is perhaps TRBD1 (6 bases). The CDR3 is 14 amino acids. Looked up from germline, CDR1 is SGHTA and CDR2 is FQGTGA. The V end lost 5 bases, the J end lost 4 bases, and 14 bases lay between the germline ends. CDR3 in DNA: TGTGCCAGCAGCCTTACAGGGAAGGGCACTGAAGCTTTCTTT. Its translation is CASSLTGKGTEAFF.

The chain links TRBV11-2 to TRBJ1-1; D perhaps matches TRBD1 (6 bases). CDR3 size: 11 residues. Trimming took 4 bases from V and 8 from J, leaving 8 bases between them. Germline loops: CDR1 SGHAT, CDR2 FQNNGV. CDR3 sequence (DNA): TGTGCCAGCAGCTATGGACAGGAAGCTTTCTTT. This translates into CASSYGQEAFF.

The V gene is TRBV5-6, the J gene TRBJ2-1; perhaps TRBD2 as D (5 bases). Deletions cut 4 bases from V and 7 bases from J, with 24 bases between. Looked up from germline, CDR1 is SGHDT and CDR2 is YYEEEE. The CDR3 sequence is 17 residues long. Here the CDR3 DNA reads TGTGCCAGCAGCCGGCTTCCCAAGGACTTACGTTTTAATGAGCAGTTCTTC. This gives the protein CASSRLPKDLRFNEQFF.